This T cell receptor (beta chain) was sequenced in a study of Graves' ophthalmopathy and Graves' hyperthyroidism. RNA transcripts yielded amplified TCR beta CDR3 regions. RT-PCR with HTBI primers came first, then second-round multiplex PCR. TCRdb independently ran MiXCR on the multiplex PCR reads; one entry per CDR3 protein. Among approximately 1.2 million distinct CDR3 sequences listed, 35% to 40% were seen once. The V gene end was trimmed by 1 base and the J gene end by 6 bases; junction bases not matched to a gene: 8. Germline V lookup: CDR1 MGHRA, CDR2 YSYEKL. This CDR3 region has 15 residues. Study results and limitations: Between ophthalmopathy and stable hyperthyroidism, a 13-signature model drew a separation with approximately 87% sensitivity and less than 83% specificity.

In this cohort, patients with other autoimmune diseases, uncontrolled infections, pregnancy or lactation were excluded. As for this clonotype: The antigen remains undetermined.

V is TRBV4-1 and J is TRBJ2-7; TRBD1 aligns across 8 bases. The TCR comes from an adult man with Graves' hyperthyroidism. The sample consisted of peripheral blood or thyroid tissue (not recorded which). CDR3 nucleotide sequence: TGCGCCAGCAGCCAAGGAGGAGGAACAGGGGGCGAGCAGTACTTC. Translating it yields CASSQGGGTGGEQYF.